One and the same sample provided the 27 T cell receptor beta chains below, sequenced in a study of T cells after posttransplantation cyclophosphamide. The repertoire was sequenced with immunoSEQ multiplex PCR; TCRdb's copy has only in-frame clones and lacks some. The sample contains 40,000 to 55,000 clones, none occurring once; 2% to 2.5% lies in the top ten. Input material: PBMCs. The source of these receptors is a man between 40 and 49 years old in good health, CMV-negative, and a related stem cell transplant donor.

This clone was seen at least ten times. The chain is built from TRBV2 and TRBJ2-2, with 7 bases lining up with TRBD2. CDR1 SNHLY and CDR2 FYNNEI come from the germline V gene. This CDR3 contains 16 residues. The ends lost 4 bases at V and 3 bases at J; junction bases unmatched: 8. CDR3 sequence reads: CASSVEGGRDTGELFF. The CDR3 bases are TGTGCCAGCAGTGTGGAGGGAGGGAGGGACACCGGGGAGCTGTTTTTT.

This clone came up many times. The chain recombines TRBV2 with TRBJ2-1; weak D call: TRBD2 (5 bases). Looked up from germline, CDR1 is SNHLY and CDR2 is FYNNEI. The CDR3 is made up of 13 amino acids. V lost 4 bases and J 9 bases, leaving 13 bases between the germline ends. The CDR3 protein is CASSGHRTFEQFF. The CDR3 DNA reads TGTGCCAGCAGTGGTCACCGGACTTTTGAGCAGTTCTTC.

This clone came up many times. The rearrangement joins TRBV10-3 to TRBJ2-5; no reliable D call. V was pared by 0 bases and J by 2 bases, with 7 bases between. The germline V gene has CDR1 ENHRY and CDR2 SYGVKD. This CDR3 region has 14 residues. The CDR3 here is CAISESELQETQYF. CDR3 in DNA: TGTGCCATCAGTGAGTCAGAACTTCAAGAGACCCAGTACTTC.

This clone appeared a few times. This CDR3 reads CASSLPAGFGELFF. For the CDR3, the DNA is TGTGCCAGCAGCTTACCGGCAGGGTTCGGGGAGCTGTTTTTT. J is TRBJ2-2 and V is TRBV11-2; TRBD1 is a possible D gene (5 bases). The CDR3 covers 14 residues. The germline gives CDR1 SGHAT, CDR2 FQNNGV. V was trimmed by 2 bases and J by 7 bases, leaving 11 bases between them.

This clone was observed many times. V gene TRBV5-4 combines with J gene TRBJ2-1, with D maybe TRBD1 (5 bases). The V gene lost 4 bases and the J gene lost 9 bases, with 11 bases spanning the gap. The CDR3 consists of 12 residues. CDR1 is SGHNT, CDR2 YYREEE, per germline (reference sequence). CDR3 nucleotides: TGTGCCAGCAGCACCGCTAGGGGTGAGCAGTTCTTC. It specifies CASSTARGEQFF.

The gene calls are TRBV9 and TRBJ1-6, with no clear D. Germline values: CDR1 SGDLS, CDR2 YYNGEE. The V and J ends lost 0 bases and 6 bases respectively, with 10 bases between them. The CDR3 totals 15 residues. The CDR3 reads CASSVVAGPNSPLHF. The CDR3 nucleotides read TGTGCCAGCAGCGTAGTGGCAGGCCCTAATTCACCCCTCCACTTT.

This clone was counted at least ten times. This sequence joins TRBV10-3 and TRBJ1-3, with a tentative D call TRBD1 (5 bases). The CDR3 totals 14 residues. Trimming removed 7 bases at V and 1 base at J, with 11 bases between. CDR1 ENHRY and CDR2 SYGVKD come from the germline V gene. CDR3 sequence (DNA): TGTGCCATCACGGCGGGGCGATCTGGAAACACCATATATTTT. This codes for CAITAGRSGNTIYF.

This clone is medium-sized (0.01 to 0.1%) within its sample. V gene TRBV10-3 combines with J gene TRBJ2-1, with TRBD2 matching 8 bases. With V trimmed by 6 bases and J by 0 bases, 7 bases remained unmatched. Germline V gene sequence: CDR1 ENHRY, CDR2 SYGVKD. CDR3 size: 16 residues. For the CDR3, the DNA is TGTGCCATCAGGTCTGACGGGAGGGCCTCCTACAATGAGCAGTTCTTC. Translation gives CAIRSDGRASYNEQFF.

This clone showed up just a few times. This chain connects TRBV9 to TRBJ2-5; tentatively, D is TRBD1 (6 bases). The V end lost 6 bases, the J end lost 5 bases, and 17 bases lay between the germline ends. Per the germline V gene, CDR1 is SGDLS and CDR2 is YYNGEE. This CDR3 is 14 amino acids long. The CDR3 here is CASTPTRGSETQYF. Here the CDR3 DNA reads TGTGCCAGCACCCCCACCAGGGGCTCGGAGACCCAGTACTTC. Filled out from reference TRBV9 and TRBJ2-5, the complete variable domain reads DSGVTQTPKHLITATGQRVTLRCSPRSGDLSVYWYQQSLDQGLQFLIQYYNGEERAKGNILERFSAQQFPDLHSELNLSSLELGDSALYFCASTPTRGSETQYFGPGTRLLVL.

This clone appeared many times. CDR3 nucleotides: TGTGCCAGCAGATTCGCCGGGACACCTTACAATGAGCAGTTCTTC. Translating it yields CASRFAGTPYNEQFF. The chain has TRBV28 and TRBJ2-1; D might be TRBD1 (6 bases). CDR3 length: 15 amino acids. The germline gives CDR1 MDHEN, CDR2 SYDVKM. V lost 6 bases and J 4 bases, leaving 16 bases between the germline ends.

This clone was seen repeatedly, ten times or more. The chain carries TRBV5-8 and TRBJ1-2; 7 nucleotides match TRBD1. With 6 bases clipped from V and 3 bases from J, the junction kept 11 bases outside the gene matches. Germline V CDR1 and CDR2: SGHTS, YDEGEE. CDR3 size: 15 residues. In DNA, the CDR3 is TGTGCCAGCACAATCCGGGACAGCTTTTACTATGGCTACACCTTC. Protein sequence: CASTIRDSFYYGYTF. Drawing the rest from reference TRBV5-8 and TRBJ1-2, the complete variable domain is EAGVTQSPTHLIKTRGQQATLRCSPISGHTSVYWYQQALGLGLQFLLWYDEGEERNRGNFPPRFSGRQFPNYSSELNVNALELEDSALYLCASTIRDSFYYGYTFGSGTRLTVV.

This clone was picked up many times. The chain has TRBV13 and TRBJ1-5, with no clear D. The CDR3 spans 14 residues. Trimming cost V 3 bases and J 6 bases, with 12 bases left between them. The V gene's germline CDR1 is PRHDT and CDR2 FYEKMQ (reference sequence). The CDR3 spells CASSFGFVGQPQHF. CDR3 sequence (DNA): TGTGCCAGCAGCTTCGGGTTTGTAGGTCAGCCCCAGCATTTT.

The sample holds many counts of this clone. The chain couples TRBV12-5 to TRBJ1-2; possible D gene TRBD1, 5 bases. The germline V gene has CDR1 LGHNT and CDR2 FRNRAP. CDR3 length: 18 residues. The ends were cut back, 0 bases at V and 0 bases at J, with 17 bases in the middle. The CDR3 nucleotides read TGTGCTAGTGGTTTGGTATGGTTGGGGGGACTTTCTAACTATGGCTACACCTTC. It specifies CASGLVWLGGLSNYGYTF.

V and J are TRBV6-5 and TRBJ2-3; 9 bases align to TRBD1. The V segment lost 5 bases and the J segment 2 bases; nucleotides outside the gene matches: 5. Germline loops: CDR1 MNHEY, CDR2 SVGAGI. CDR3 length equals 15 residues. The chain's CDR3 is CASSRTGVYTDTQYF. The DNA for the CDR3 is TGTGCCAGCAGTCGGACAGGGGTCTACACAGATACGCAGTATTTT.

Many counts were recorded for this clone. V is TRBV7-2 and J is TRBJ2-7; 8 bases line up with TRBD2. J gave up 7 bases and V 4 bases, and 12 bases lay outside the gene matches. The CDR3 extends over 15 amino acids. Germline values: CDR1 SGHTA, CDR2 FQGNSA. The CDR3 reads CASSWRAGEGGEQYF. In DNA, the CDR3 is TGTGCCAGCAGCTGGAGAGCGGGAGAGGGGGGTGAGCAGTACTTC.

This clone was counted ten times or more. V gene TRBV5-6 combines with J gene TRBJ1-2; 7 nucleotides match TRBD1. The ends lost 4 bases at V and 8 bases at J; junction bases unmatched: 5. The germline gives CDR1 SGHDT, CDR2 YYEEEE. This CDR3 has 12 amino acids. The CDR3 protein is CASSVTGRGYTF. CDR3 DNA sequence: TGTGCCAGCAGCGTGACAGGGAGAGGCTACACCTTC.

This clone was seen ten or more times. This sequence joins TRBV5-1 and TRBJ2-1; the match to TRBD2 covers 7 bases. The CDR3 has 14 amino acids. Germline V gene data show CDR1 as SGHRS and CDR2 as YFSETQ. V shed 2 bases, J shed 7 bases, and the junction held 6 bases outside the gene matches. The CDR3 loop reads CASSLGGRGNEQFF. In DNA, the CDR3 is TGCGCCAGCAGCTTAGGCGGGAGAGGTAATGAGCAGTTCTTC.

Many counts were recorded for this clone. This chain joins TRBV27 and TRBJ2-1; 8 bases fit TRBD1. CDR1 is MNHEY and CDR2 is SMNVEV in the germline V gene (reference sequence). The trim removed 5 bases at V and 5 bases at J, leaving 23 bases unmatched. The CDR3 spans 20 residues. The CDR3 region has the DNA TGTGCCAGCAGTCCGAGAAAGCCATGGACAGGGAGGATCGGTAACAATGAGCAGTTCTTC. It translates to CASSPRKPWTGRIGNNEQFF.

This clone has ten or more counts. This chain uses TRBV27 with TRBJ2-7, with D possibly being TRBD1 (6 bases). Germline lookup yields CDR1 MNHEY and CDR2 SMNVEV (reference sequence). The CDR3 is 13 amino acids. V was cut by 2 bases and J by 5 bases, with 10 bases left in between. This chain's CDR3 is CASSLRTGNEQYF. The CDR3 DNA follows: TGTGCCAGCAGTTTACGTACAGGGAACGAGCAGTACTTC.

This clone was recorded at least ten times. An end of the junction differs from the germline gene, which may be a read error. The rearrangement uses TRBV9 and TRBJ2-4; no firm D call. CDR1 SGDLS and CDR2 YYNGEE come from the germline V gene. The CDR3 covers 13 residues. The CDR3 is CASSVAREPPVAF. The CDR3 coding sequence is TGTGCCAGCAGCGTAGCTCGCGAACCGCCCGTAGCCTTC.

This clone appeared many times. Here the CDR3 reads CASRTQGGGPDTQYF. In DNA, the CDR3 is TGTGCCAGCAGGACACAGGGTGGGGGACCAGATACGCAGTATTTT. The chain uses TRBV5-4 and TRBJ2-3, with a weak D call TRBD1 (6 bases). Trimming left V 5 bases short and J 4 bases short, with 17 bases between. The germline gives CDR1 SGHNT, CDR2 YYREEE (reference sequence). The CDR3 covers 15 residues.

In this sample, this clone turned up many times. The V gene is TRBV27, the J gene TRBJ1-1, with 9 bases aligning to TRBD1. The CDR3 contains 17 residues. The junction had 12 bases not matched to a gene; V was cut back by 5 bases and J by 2 bases. CDR1 is MNHEY and CDR2 is SMNVEV in the germline V gene (reference sequence). CDR3 region: CASSLYYRDRANTEAFF. Here the CDR3 DNA reads TGTGCCAGCAGTCTATACTACCGGGACAGGGCAAACACTGAAGCTTTCTTT.

This clone has a count of ten or more. The chain combines TRBV6-5 with TRBJ2-2, with D uncertain. Germline-derived CDR1 and CDR2 are MNHEY and SVGAGI. The CDR3 sequence is 14 residues long. V was clipped by 7 bases and J by 0 bases, with 9 bases between them. This CDR3 reads CASNTFANTGELFF. For the CDR3, the DNA is TGTGCCAGCAACACCTTCGCGAACACCGGGGAGCTGTTTTTT.

This clone was recorded many times. CDR3: CASSLKAGYTDTQYF. The CDR3 DNA reads as TGTGCCAGCAGCTTGAAGGCGGGATACACAGATACGCAGTATTTT. The genes are TRBV5-4 and TRBJ2-3, with D maybe TRBD2 (6 bases). Germline-derived CDR1 and CDR2 are SGHNT and YYREEE (reference sequence). The CDR3 is 15 residues long. Trimming removed 1 base at V and 2 bases at J, with 11 bases between.

The sample holds many counts of this clone. The CDR3: CASGRGRGNTEAFF. The CDR3 bases are TGTGCCAGCGGCAGGGGTCGTGGGAACACTGAAGCTTTCTTT. The V call is TRBV7-3, the J call TRBJ1-1; possibly TRBD1 for D (6 bases). The CDR3 extends over 14 amino acids. Germline CDR1 is SGHTA and CDR2 is FQGTGA. V lost 8 bases to trimming and J lost 1 base, with 14 bases between them.

This clone was seen many times. The chain joins TRBV5-4 to TRBJ2-7; 8 positions match TRBD1. After removal of 4 bases from V and 2 bases from J, the junction contained 2 bases not matched to a gene. The CDR3 length is 13 residues. Germline assignment: CDR1 SGHNT and CDR2 YYREEE (reference sequence). The CDR3 is CASSQQGAYEQYF. The DNA of the CDR3 is TGTGCCAGCAGCCAACAGGGGGCCTACGAGCAGTACTTC.

This clone was counted many times. The chain combines TRBV4-1 with TRBJ2-5; the match to TRBD2 covers 9 bases. With V trimmed by 4 bases and J by 2 bases, 8 bases remained unmatched. Germline CDR1 and CDR2: MGHRA and YSYEKL. The CDR3 runs to 16 residues. In DNA form, the CDR3 reads TGCGCCAGCAGCCCTAGACTAGCGGCTTTACAAGAGACCCAGTACTTC. Its protein product is CASSPRLAALQETQYF.